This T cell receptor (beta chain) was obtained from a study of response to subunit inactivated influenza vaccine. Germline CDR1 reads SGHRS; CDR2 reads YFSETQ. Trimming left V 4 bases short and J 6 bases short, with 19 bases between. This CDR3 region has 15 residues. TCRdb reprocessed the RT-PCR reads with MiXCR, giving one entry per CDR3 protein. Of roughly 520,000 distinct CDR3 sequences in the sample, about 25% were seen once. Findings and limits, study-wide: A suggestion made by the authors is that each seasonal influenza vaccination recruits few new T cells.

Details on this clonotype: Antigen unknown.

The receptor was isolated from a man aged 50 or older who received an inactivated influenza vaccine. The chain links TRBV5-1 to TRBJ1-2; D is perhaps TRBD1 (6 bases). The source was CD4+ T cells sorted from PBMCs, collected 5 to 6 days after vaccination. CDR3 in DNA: TGCGCCAGCAGCCCGATGACAGGAGTTCGAAATGGCTACACCTTC. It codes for CASSPMTGVRNGYTF.